This entry features one TCR beta chain sequence. Its target antigen remains unknown. The input lacks base qualities; no much larger clone sits a single base away. Using the deep immunoSEQ assay, TCR CDR3 regions were amplified from genomic DNA by multiplex PCR. Extracted genomic DNA from each cell subset was spread evenly across all wells of several immunoSEQ 96-well plates, with each plate serving as a replicate. For sorted subsets, each replicate PCR was loaded with approximately 190 ng genomic DNA, equivalent to 25,000 to 35,000 T cell genomes. Purified libraries were quantified with a Qubit 3.0 fluorometer, sized on a Bioanalyzer 2100, and re-quantified with the KAPA Library Quantification kit. Each immunoSEQ 96-well plate was sequenced on its own single-read 150-cycle Illumina NextSeq 550 flow cell. Regarding the original processing steps: Because the immunoSEQ output included only junctional sequences and no quality scores, the filtering could not be the same as the filtering used for full-length reads. Sequences were annotated with PyIR, a Python wrapper for IgBLAST v1.9, using IMGT germline references to assign V/J genes and CDR3. Reads with weak V/J assignments (E-value above 1e-6), missing CDR3, stop codons, out-of-frame junctions, or ambiguous translated residues were removed. V3J clonotypes were defined by identical inferred V gene, J gene, and CDR3 amino acid sequence. Percentage overlap between repertoires was calculated by dividing the number of shared unique clonotypes by the size of the smaller repertoire. Repertoire richness was assessed with RTK rarefaction, the Chao1 estimator, and Recon v2.1 estimates of unobserved clonotypes. Generation probabilities were computed with OLGA for all TCRbeta clonotypes obtained by the gDNA method from several donors. The immuneACCESS repertoire file appears here via TCRdb, limited to in-frame rearrangements. These files lack a portion of the clones; in checked studies, under half of the deficit traces to unresolved V genes, and the cause of the others is not known. V, J and clone size reflect that table, while D and trimming were determined from the DNA. Across this sample there are millions of clones, with 95% seen only once. The leading ten clones occupy 0.1% to 0.15% of the sample.

Healthy HIV-negative adults with no recently reported acute infections or vaccinations were included as donors. All donors were Caucasian adults living in Nashville, Tennessee, USA. Magnetic negative selection was used to enrich CD4+ T cells, after which naive cells were positively selected on CD45RA and the negative fraction became the memory subset. Blood was obtained by leukapheresis, after which PBMCs were separated by Ficoll-Histopaque density gradient centrifugation and cryopreserved in liquid nitrogen vapor phase. Analytical flow cytometry was used to check the purity and quantity of every magnetically sorted T cell population. Each sorted fraction had its genomic DNA isolated and then quantified by UV absorbance on a Nanodrop 2000c. The data derive from a study of shared clonotypes between healthy human individuals (dated by TCRdb to the early 2020s). At the level of the whole study: The cohort included three men and two women between 18 and 49 years of age. For each donor, CD4 naive and CD4 memory were each given three plates, CD8 naive was given two plates, and CD8 memory was given one plate. To estimate repertoire size and how much clonotypes are shared between individuals, the study performed deep sequencing of blood TCR repertoires from five healthy adults. To increase sequencing depth and limit assay-specific biases, different laboratories used diverse techniques to prepare libraries and sequence TCR repertoires. Between about 0.9 and 8.9 billion PBMCs per donor were obtained by leukapheresis. What the authors observed across the whole study: Naive subsets generally had larger estimated clonotype richness than memory subsets did. Clonotypes shared by all four sorted-subset donors showed higher generation probabilities than non-shared clonotypes. Only blood was sampled, and tissue TCR repertoires likely differ from those in blood. Sharing across a handful of donors was observed for around 5% of naive CD4, over 3% of naive CD8, over 2% of memory CD4, and roughly 0.4% of memory CD8 clonotypes. Even with the large sequencing depth, rarefaction of the sorted-subset datasets indicated that sequencing was incomplete. The small number of donors limited the genetic and exposure-history diversity represented. Pairwise subsampling indicated that sequencing depth was expected to affect the degree of clonotype sharing among donors.

Measured from the cysteine to the phenylalanine, the CDR3 is 13 residues long. Here the CDR3 DNA is all that survives: 39 bases in frame from base 1. The germline V gene supplies CDR1 MDHEN and CDR2 SYDVKM. Deletion took 6 bases off V and 3 bases off J, with a span of 11 bases between the germline ends. The chain is encoded by TRBV28 joined to TRBJ1-2, with no reliable assignment of the D segment. The clonotype comes from a man younger than 30 in good health. The sequenced sample was naive CD4+ T cells sorted from blood. The cell subset or site label, read with the paper, signifies: CD45RA+ positively selected. The CDR3 here reads CASRSPVHYGYTF. The nucleotide sequence reads as follows: TGTGCCAGCAGGTCCCCAGTGCACTATGGCTACACCTTC.